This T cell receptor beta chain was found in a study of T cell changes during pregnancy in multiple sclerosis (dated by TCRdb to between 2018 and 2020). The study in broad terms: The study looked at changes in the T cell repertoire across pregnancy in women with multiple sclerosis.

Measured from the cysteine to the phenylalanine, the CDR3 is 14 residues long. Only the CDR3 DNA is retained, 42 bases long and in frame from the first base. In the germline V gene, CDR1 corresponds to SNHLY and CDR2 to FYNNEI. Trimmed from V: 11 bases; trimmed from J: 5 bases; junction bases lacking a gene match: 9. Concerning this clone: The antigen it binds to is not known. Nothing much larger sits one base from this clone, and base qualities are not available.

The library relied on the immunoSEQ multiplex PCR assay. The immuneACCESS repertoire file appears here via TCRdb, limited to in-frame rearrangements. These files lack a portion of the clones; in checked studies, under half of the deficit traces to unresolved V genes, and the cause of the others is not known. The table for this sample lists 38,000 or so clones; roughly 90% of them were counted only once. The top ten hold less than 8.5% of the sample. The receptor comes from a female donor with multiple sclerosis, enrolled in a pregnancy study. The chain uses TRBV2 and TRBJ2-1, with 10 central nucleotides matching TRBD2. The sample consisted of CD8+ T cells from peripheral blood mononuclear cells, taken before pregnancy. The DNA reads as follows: TGTGCCTCGGGGGCTAGCGGGAGCAACAATGAGCAGTTCTTC. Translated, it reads CASGASGSNNEQFF. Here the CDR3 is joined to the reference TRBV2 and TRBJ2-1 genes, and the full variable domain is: EPEVTQTPSHQVTQMGQEVILRCVPISNHLYFYWYRQILGQKVEFLVSFYNNEISEKSEIFDDQFSVERPDGSNFTLKIRSTKLEDSAMYFCASGASGSNNEQFFGPGTRLTVL.